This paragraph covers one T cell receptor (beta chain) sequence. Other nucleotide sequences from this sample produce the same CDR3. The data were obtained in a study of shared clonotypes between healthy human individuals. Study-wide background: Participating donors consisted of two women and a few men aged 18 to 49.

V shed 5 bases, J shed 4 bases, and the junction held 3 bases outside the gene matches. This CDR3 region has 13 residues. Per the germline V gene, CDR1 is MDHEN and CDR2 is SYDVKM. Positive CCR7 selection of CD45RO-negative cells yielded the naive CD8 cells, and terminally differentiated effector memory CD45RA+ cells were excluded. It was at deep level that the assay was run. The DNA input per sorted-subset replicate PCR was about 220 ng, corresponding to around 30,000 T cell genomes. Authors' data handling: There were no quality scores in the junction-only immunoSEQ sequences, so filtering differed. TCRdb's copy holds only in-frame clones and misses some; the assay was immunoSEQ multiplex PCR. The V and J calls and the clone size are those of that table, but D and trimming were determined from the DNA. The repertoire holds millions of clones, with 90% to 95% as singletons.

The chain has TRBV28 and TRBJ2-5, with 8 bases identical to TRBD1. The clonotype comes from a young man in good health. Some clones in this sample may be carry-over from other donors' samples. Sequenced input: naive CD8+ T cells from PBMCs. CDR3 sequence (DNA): TGTGCCAGCAGTCCCGACAGGGGAGAGACCCAGTACTTC. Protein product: CASSPDRGETQYF. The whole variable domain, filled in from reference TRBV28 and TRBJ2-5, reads DVKVTQSSRYLVKRTGEKVFLECVQDMDHENMFWYRQDPGLGLRLIYFSYDVKMKEKGDIPEGYSVSREKKERFSLILESASTNQTSMYLCASSPDRGETQYFGPGTRLLVL.